The present entry profiles one T cell receptor beta chain with its context. Its matching antigen is unknown. Deep was the level used in running the assay. The method was immunoSEQ multiplex PCR; TCRdb's version includes in-frame clones alone and lacks a portion of them. Found here are some 1.1 million clones, 70% to 85% of them singletons; the top ten hold 0.85% to 1%. This specimen belongs to a study of shared clonotypes between healthy human individuals. Overall study context: A couple of female and three male donors aged 18 to 49 were enrolled. Study-level findings and limits: About 4.5% of naive CD4 clonotypes were common to several donors. Only blood was sampled, and tissue TCR repertoires likely differ from blood ones.

This CDR3 spans 14 amino acids. Trimming took off 5 bases at V and 4 bases at J, with 14 bases between the two ends. The germline V gene has CDR1 MNHEY and CDR2 SVGAGI. The source material was memory CD4+ T cells from PBMCs. Subset here: CD45RA-negative fraction. The chain couples TRBV6-5 to TRBJ1-1; D possibly corresponds to TRBD1 (6 bases). The sequence derives from a man between 18 and 35 years old in good health. Some clones in this sample may be carry-over from other donors' samples. In nucleotides, the CDR3 is TGTGCCAGCAGTCCAGGGGAGGTCCGCACTGAAGCTTTCTTT. Translated, it gives CASSPGEVRTEAFF.